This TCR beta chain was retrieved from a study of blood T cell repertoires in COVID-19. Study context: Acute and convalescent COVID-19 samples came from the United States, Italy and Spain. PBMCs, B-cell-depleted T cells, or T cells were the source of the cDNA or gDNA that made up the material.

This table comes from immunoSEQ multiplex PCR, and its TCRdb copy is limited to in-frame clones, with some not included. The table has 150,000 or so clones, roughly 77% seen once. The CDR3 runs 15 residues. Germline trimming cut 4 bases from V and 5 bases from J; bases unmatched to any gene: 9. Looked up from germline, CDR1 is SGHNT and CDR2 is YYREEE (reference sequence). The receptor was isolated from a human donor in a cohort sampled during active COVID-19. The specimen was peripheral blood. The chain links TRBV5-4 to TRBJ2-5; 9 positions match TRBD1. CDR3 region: CASSPRDRVYETQYF. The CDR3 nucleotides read TGTGCCAGCAGCCCCCGGGACAGGGTATACGAGACCCAGTACTTC.